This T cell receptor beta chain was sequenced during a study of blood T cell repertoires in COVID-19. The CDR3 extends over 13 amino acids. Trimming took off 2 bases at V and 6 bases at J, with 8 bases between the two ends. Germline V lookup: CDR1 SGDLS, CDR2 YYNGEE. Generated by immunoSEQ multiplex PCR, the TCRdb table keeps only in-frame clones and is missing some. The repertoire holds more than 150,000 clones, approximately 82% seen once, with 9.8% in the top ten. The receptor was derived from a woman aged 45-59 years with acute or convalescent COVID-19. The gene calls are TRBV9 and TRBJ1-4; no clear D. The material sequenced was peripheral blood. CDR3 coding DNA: TGTGCCAGCAGCGTGACACCGGATGAAAAACTGTTTTTT. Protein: CASSVTPDEKLFF. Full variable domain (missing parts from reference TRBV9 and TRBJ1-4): DSGVTQTPKHLITATGQRVTLRCSPRSGDLSVYWYQQSLDQGLQFLIQYYNGEERAKGNILERFSAQQFPDLHSELNLSSLELGDSALYFCASSVTPDEKLFFGSGTQLSVL.